This T cell receptor beta chain was sequenced during a study of identifying expanded T cells in peripheral blood. Assay: immunoSEQ multiplex PCR; the TCRdb copy retains only in-frame clones and omits some. In the table there are more than 85,000 clones, 88% of which are singletons. The CDR3 is made up of 12 amino acids. The germline V and J ends were trimmed by 3 bases and 2 bases, with 5 bases remaining between them. Germline values: CDR1 MDHEN, CDR2 SYDVKM. Sequencing was carried out using blood. The source is a person between 18 and 75 years old in good health. This chain joins TRBV28 and TRBJ2-7; unclear D gene. The CDR3 loop reads CASSLVPYEQYF. The CDR3 DNA sequence: TGTGCCAGCAGTTTGGTCCCCTACGAGCAGTACTTC.